Below are 10 T cell receptor beta chains sequenced from a single sample in a study of Tregs in tolerant kidney transplant recipients. The method was immunoSEQ multiplex PCR; TCRdb's version includes in-frame clones alone and lacks a portion of them. The data show some 110,000 clones, roughly 93% seen once. Material for sequencing was CD4+ T cells from blood. Source of these receptors: a human donor in good health.

This chain uses TRBV6-5 with TRBJ2-3, with 10 bases that match TRBD2. The CDR3 consists of 12 residues. Germline lookup yields CDR1 MNHEY and CDR2 SVGAGI. Trimming cost V 4 bases and J 9 bases; bases outside gene matches: 1. The CDR3 loop reads CASSSTSGTQYF. CDR3 nucleotides: TGTGCCAGCAGTTCGACTAGCGGGACGCAGTATTTT.

The chain employs TRBV7-3 and TRBJ1-1, with a tentative D call TRBD1 (5 bases). Trimming took off 3 bases at V and 4 bases at J, with 9 bases between the two ends. The CDR3 has 13 residues. CDR1 is SGHTA, CDR2 FQGTGA, per germline. The CDR3 loop reads CASSFAGTTEAFF. For the CDR3, the DNA is TGTGCCAGCAGCTTTGCGGGGACCACTGAAGCTTTCTTT. Based on the CDR3 plus reference TRBV7-3 and TRBJ1-1, the full variable domain is GAGVSQTPSNKVTEKGKYVELRCDPISGHTALYWYRQSLGQGPEFLIYFQGTGAADDSGLPNDRFFAVRPEGSVSTLKIQRTERGDSAVYLCASSFAGTTEAFFGQGTRLTVV.

The gene calls are TRBV29-1 and TRBJ1-5; 8 positions match TRBD1. CDR3 length equals 13 residues. V shed 5 bases and J 2 bases; nucleotides not matched to a gene: 2. CDR1 is SQVTM, CDR2 ANQGSEA, per germline. The DNA of the CDR3 is TGCAGCGTTTTGACAGGGGGCAATCAGCCCCAGCATTTT. Amino acid sequence: CSVLTGGNQPQHF. The whole variable domain, filled in from reference TRBV29-1 and TRBJ1-5, reads SAVISQKPSRDICQRGTSLTIQCQVDSQVTMMFWYRQQPGQSLTLIATANQGSEATYESGFVIDKFPISRPNLTFSTLTVSNMSPEDSSIYLCSVLTGGNQPQHFGDGTRLSIL.

This CDR3 reads CASSSRVDQPQHF. The CDR3, as DNA: TGTGCCAGCAGTTCCCGAGTGGATCAGCCCCAGCATTTT. V gene TRBV6-1 combines with J gene TRBJ1-5; D is ambiguous. Germline assignment: CDR1 MNHNS and CDR2 SASEGT. CDR3 length equals 13 residues. V dropped 5 bases and J dropped 5 bases, with 10 bases sitting between them.

J is TRBJ2-2 and V is TRBV5-4; D is ambiguous. The germline V and J ends were trimmed by 4 bases and 7 bases, with 11 bases remaining between them. This CDR3 region has 13 residues. Germline lookup yields CDR1 SGHNT and CDR2 YYREEE (reference sequence). The CDR3 nucleotides read TGTGCCAGCAGCCTGATGGGTGACGGGGAGCTGTTTTTT. Translation: CASSLMGDGELFF.

The J gene is TRBJ2-5, the V gene TRBV2, with D possibly being TRBD1 (5 bases). Deletions cut 4 bases from V and 2 bases from J, with 14 bases between. The CDR3 sequence is 15 residues long. Germline lookup yields CDR1 SNHLY and CDR2 FYNNEI. The CDR3: CASSAQQAQQETQYF. The CDR3, as DNA: TGTGCCAGCAGTGCTCAACAGGCCCAACAAGAGACCCAGTACTTC. The whole variable domain, remainder taken from reference TRBV2 and TRBJ2-5, is EPEVTQTPSHQVTQMGQEVILRCVPISNHLYFYWYRQILGQKVEFLVSFYNNEISEKSEIFDDQFSVERPDGSNFTLKIRSTKLEDSAMYFCASSAQQAQQETQYFGPGTRLLVL.

This chain joins TRBV7-9 and TRBJ1-3; 8 positions match TRBD1. The CDR3 has 13 residues. Germline V gene sequence: CDR1 SEHNR, CDR2 FQNEAQ (reference sequence). V shed 10 bases, J shed 4 bases, and the junction held 6 bases outside the gene matches. CDR3 sequence: CATIRTGGNTIYF. In nucleotides, the CDR3 is TGTGCCACTATCCGGACAGGGGGAAACACCATATATTTT.

The gene calls are TRBV5-6 and TRBJ1-5; D is possibly TRBD1 (5 bases). The germline V gene has CDR1 SGHDT and CDR2 YYEEEE. The CDR3 runs 13 residues. The V end lost 2 bases, the J end lost 7 bases, and 10 bases lay between the germline ends. This CDR3 is CASSFDRRQPQHF. The CDR3 bases are TGTGCCAGCAGCTTCGACAGAAGGCAGCCCCAGCATTTT.

V is TRBV15 and J is TRBJ2-7; the D gene could be TRBD1 or TRBD2 (5 bases each). The CDR3 runs 15 residues. Trimming took 5 bases from V and 0 from J, leaving 14 bases between them. Germline CDR1 is LNHNV and CDR2 is YYDKDF (reference sequence). For the CDR3, the DNA is TGTGCCACCAGCTGGACTCGACAGCACTCCTACGAGCAGTACTTC. Amino acids: CATSWTRQHSYEQYF.

The chain recombines TRBV7-9 with TRBJ2-5, with 9 bases lining up with TRBD2. Germline lookup yields CDR1 SEHNR and CDR2 FQNEAQ (reference sequence). Losses at the gene ends were 5 bases for V and 5 bases for J; bases not matched to a gene: 12. This CDR3 spans 16 amino acids. CDR3 sequence (DNA): TGTGCCAGCAGCCTGAGAGGGGGACTAGCCCTGGAGACCCAGTACTTC. As protein: CASSLRGGLALETQYF.